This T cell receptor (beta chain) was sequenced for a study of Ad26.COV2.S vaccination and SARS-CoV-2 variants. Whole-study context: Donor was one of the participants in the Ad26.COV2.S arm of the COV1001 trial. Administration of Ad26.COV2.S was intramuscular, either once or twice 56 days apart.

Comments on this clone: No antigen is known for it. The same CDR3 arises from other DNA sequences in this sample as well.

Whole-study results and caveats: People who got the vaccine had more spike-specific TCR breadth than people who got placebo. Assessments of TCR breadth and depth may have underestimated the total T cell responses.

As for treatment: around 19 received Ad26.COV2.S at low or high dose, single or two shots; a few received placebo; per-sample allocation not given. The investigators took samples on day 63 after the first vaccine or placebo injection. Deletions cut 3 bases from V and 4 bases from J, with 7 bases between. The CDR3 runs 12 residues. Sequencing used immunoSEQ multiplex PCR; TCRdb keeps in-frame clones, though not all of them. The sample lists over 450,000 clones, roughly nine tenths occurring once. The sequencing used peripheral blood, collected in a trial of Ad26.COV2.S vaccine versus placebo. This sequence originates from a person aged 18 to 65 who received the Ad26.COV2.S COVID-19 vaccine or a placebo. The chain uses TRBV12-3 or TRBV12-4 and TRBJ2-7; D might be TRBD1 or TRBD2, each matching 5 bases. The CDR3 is CASSLRGYEQYF. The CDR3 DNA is TGTGCCAGCAGTTTGAGGGGTTACGAGCAGTACTTC.